Described below is a single T cell receptor beta chain sequence and its context. The antigen is unknown. The data stem from a study of T cell responses to AZD1222 COVID-19 vaccine. This CDR3 has 13 residues. Germline values: CDR1 LGHDT, CDR2 YNNKEL (reference sequence). V lost 1 base, J lost 12 bases, and 4 bases stayed unmatched. Study-wide findings and caveats: The repertoires were collected only after the peak T cell response. Following two doses of AZD1222, Spike-specific TCR breadth and depth rose.

The method was immunoSEQ multiplex PCR; TCRdb's version includes in-frame clones alone and lacks a portion of them. This repertoire shows 120,000 to 150,000 clones, 80% to 90% found once; its top ten account for around 4.9%. Here the sequenced sample was peripheral blood, taken on day 0 of AZD1222 vaccination. The rearrangement joins TRBV3-1 (or the pseudogene TRBV3-2) to TRBJ1-1; 11 bases match TRBD1. The source of this sequence is an adult in good health. The CDR3 loop reads CASSQGDRGISFF. Written as DNA, the CDR3 is TGTGCCAGCAGCCAAGGGGACAGGGGGATCTCTTTCTTT.